A selection of T cell receptor beta chains follows, all from one sample in a study of CD8 T cells in Susac syndrome. TCRdb fed the immunoSEQ multiplex PCR reads into MiXCR, producing one record per CDR3 protein. The table records 75,000 to 100,000 distinct CDR3 sequences, roughly 94% of them present only once. Input material: CD8+ T cells from PBMCs. The receptors were sampled from a human donor with Susac syndrome. Both conserved end residues are part of each CDR3. D genes are given only for firm matches. Clone sizes are given selectively: once, few, many, or a class where the clone is expanded.

D gene: NA; J gene: TRBJ1-2; V gene: TRBV29-1; clone size: NA; CDR3 DNA: TGCAGCGTGGAGGAGTTTCTTAACTATGGCTACACCTTC; CDR3 protein: CSVEEFLNYGYTF
D gene: TRBD1; J gene: TRBJ2-7; V gene: TRBV15; clone size: NA; CDR3 DNA: TGTGCCACCAGCACTTACAGGGGGGCCTACGAGCAGTACTTC; CDR3 protein: CATSTYRGAYEQYF
D gene: TRBD2; J gene: TRBJ2-7; V gene: TRBV29-1; clone size: NA; CDR3 DNA: TGCAGCGTTGACCTAGCGGGGGTGCACGAGCAGTACTTC; CDR3 protein: CSVDLAGVHEQYF
D gene: NA; J gene: TRBJ2-4; V gene: TRBV6-2/TRBV6-3; clone size: NA; CDR3 DNA: TGTGCCAGCAGTTACTCAAGCAGAGGAAACATTCAGTACTTC; CDR3 protein: CASSYSSRGNIQYF
D gene: TRBD1; J gene: TRBJ2-3; V gene: TRBV7-9; clone size: NA; CDR3 DNA: TGTGCCAGCAGCCAATCAGGGGGCGAGGCAGATACGCAGTATTTT; CDR3 protein: CASSQSGGEADTQYF
D gene: NA; J gene: TRBJ2-7; V gene: TRBV5-1; clone size: NA; CDR3 DNA: TGCGCCAGCAGCTTCGCCTCGTCTACCTACGAGCAGTACTTC; CDR3 protein: CASSFASSTYEQYF
D gene: TRBD2; J gene: TRBJ2-5; V gene: TRBV13; clone size: NA; CDR3 DNA: TGTGCCAGCAGCCCCCTTCTAGCGGGAAGTTGTCAAGAGACCCAGTACTTC; CDR3 protein: CASSPLLAGSCQETQYF
D gene: NA; J gene: TRBJ1-1; V gene: TRBV29-1; clone size: NA; CDR3 DNA: TGCAGCGTTGAAGATCGAGAGCCATTGAACACTGAAGCTTTCTTT; CDR3 protein: CSVEDREPLNTEAFF
D gene: TRBD1; J gene: TRBJ2-5; V gene: TRBV29-1; clone size: NA; CDR3 DNA: TGCAGCGGCGTCTCCGGGACAGGGGGCGGGGAGACCCAGTACTTC; CDR3 protein: CSGVSGTGGGETQYF
D gene: NA; J gene: TRBJ2-5; V gene: TRBV5-4; clone size: NA; CDR3 DNA: TGTGCCAGCAGCCCGGCCGGGACCCAAGAGACCCAGTACTTC; CDR3 protein: CASSPAGTQETQYF
D gene: NA; J gene: TRBJ1-5; V gene: TRBV28; clone size: NA; CDR3 DNA: TGTGCCAGCAGACTCCGTTTGGCGCGGGGCAATCAGCCCCAGCATTTT; CDR3 protein: CASRLRLARGNQPQHF
D gene: NA; J gene: TRBJ1-6; V gene: TRBV21-1; clone size: NA; CDR3 DNA: TGTGCCAGCAGCAAAACCCGACTGAGATCACCCCTCCACTTT; CDR3 protein: CASSKTRLRSPLHF
D gene: NA; J gene: TRBJ2-5; V gene: TRBV6-5; clone size: NA; CDR3 DNA: TGTGCCAGCAGTTACTTGGAGCCTTCAGGGGAGACCCAGTACTTC; CDR3 protein: CASSYLEPSGETQYF
D gene: NA; J gene: TRBJ1-3; V gene: TRBV5-6; clone size: NA; CDR3 DNA: TGTGCCAGCAGCTTGCCGGGGTCCGGAAACACCATATATTTT; CDR3 protein: CASSLPGSGNTIYF
D gene: NA; J gene: TRBJ2-3; V gene: TRBV18; clone size: NA; CDR3 DNA: TGTGCCAGCTCACCGCCTAGCGACCTAACAGATACGCAGTATTTT; CDR3 protein: CASSPPSDLTDTQYF
D gene: NA; J gene: TRBJ1-4; V gene: TRBV5-6; clone size: NA; CDR3 DNA: TGTGCCAGCAGCGCCCTGAGGTGGCCCCTAAATGAAAAACTGTTTTTT; CDR3 protein: CASSALRWPLNEKLFF
D gene: NA; J gene: TRBJ1-2; V gene: TRBV12-5; clone size: NA; CDR3 DNA: TGTGCTAGTGGTGATTACAGCTATGGCTACACCTTC; CDR3 protein: CASGDYSYGYTF
D gene: NA; J gene: TRBJ2-5; V gene: TRBV19; clone size: NA; CDR3 DNA: TGTGCCAGTAGTACCCTCGACGGTGAGGAGACCCAGTACTTC; CDR3 protein: CASSTLDGEETQYF
D gene: NA; J gene: TRBJ2-3; V gene: TRBV5-4; clone size: NA; CDR3 DNA: TGTGCCAGCAGCTTCCTCAGTAGAGGGGAAGGGGCAGATACGCAGTATTTT; CDR3 protein: CASSFLSRGEGADTQYF
D gene: NA; J gene: TRBJ2-1; V gene: TRBV12-3/TRBV12-4; clone size: NA; CDR3 DNA: TGTGCCAGCAGTTTATCCTTCTCCTACAATGAGCAGTTCTTC; CDR3 protein: CASSLSFSYNEQFF
D gene: NA; J gene: TRBJ2-5; V gene: TRBV27; clone size: once; CDR3 DNA: TGTGCCAGCAGTCTCAGGGTGGGTGGAGAGACCCAGTACTTC; CDR3 protein: CASSLRVGGETQYF
D gene: NA; J gene: TRBJ2-2; V gene: TRBV12-3/TRBV12-4; clone size: once; CDR3 DNA: TGTGCCAGCAGTTTGTGGACCGGGGAGCTGTTTTTT; CDR3 protein: CASSLWTGELFF
D gene: NA; J gene: TRBJ2-5; V gene: TRBV7-8; clone size: NA; CDR3 DNA: TGTGCCAGCAGCTTAGCATCTGGCGGCGAAGAGACCCAGTACTTC; CDR3 protein: CASSLASGGEETQYF
D gene: TRBD1; J gene: TRBJ1-1; V gene: TRBV28; clone size: once; CDR3 DNA: TGTGCCAGCTCAACCTTCAGGGGGTTGAACACTGAAGCTTTCTTT; CDR3 protein: CASSTFRGLNTEAFF
D gene: TRBD1; J gene: TRBJ1-1; V gene: TRBV12-3/TRBV12-4; clone size: NA; CDR3 DNA: TGTGCCAGCGGGGACAGTCCGAACACTGAAGCTTTCTTT; CDR3 protein: CASGDSPNTEAFF
D gene: TRBD2; J gene: TRBJ2-5; V gene: TRBV20-1; clone size: NA; CDR3 DNA: TGCAGTGCTAGAGTACCCGAACTAGCGGGGAAGGAGACCCAGTACTTC; CDR3 protein: CSARVPELAGKETQYF
D gene: TRBD1; J gene: TRBJ1-5; V gene: TRBV27; clone size: NA; CDR3 DNA: TGTGCCAGCAGATACGCCGACAGGGCCAATCAGCCCCAGCATTTT; CDR3 protein: CASRYADRANQPQHF
D gene: NA; J gene: TRBJ1-1; V gene: TRBV5-4; clone size: once; CDR3 DNA: TGTGCCAGCAGCTCCCCGGCCACTGAAGCTTTCTTT; CDR3 protein: CASSSPATEAFF
D gene: TRBD2; J gene: TRBJ2-7; V gene: TRBV27; clone size: NA; CDR3 DNA: TGTGCCAGTGGACTAGCGGTCTACGAGCAGTACTTC; CDR3 protein: CASGLAVYEQYF
D gene: NA; J gene: TRBJ1-2; V gene: TRBV5-1; clone size: NA; CDR3 DNA: TGCGCCAGCAGCCTCAGACAGGACCATGGCTACACCTTC; CDR3 protein: CASSLRQDHGYTF
D gene: NA; J gene: TRBJ2-3; V gene: TRBV2; clone size: once; CDR3 DNA: TGTGCCAGCAGTGAAACCGGGGGGCGCCCAGATACGCAGTATTTT; CDR3 protein: CASSETGGRPDTQYF
D gene: NA; J gene: TRBJ2-2; V gene: TRBV25-1; clone size: NA; CDR3 DNA: TGTGCCAGCAGTGAATTTACCACCGGGGAGCTGTTTTTT; CDR3 protein: CASSEFTTGELFF
D gene: TRBD1; J gene: TRBJ2-1; V gene: TRBV27; clone size: NA; CDR3 DNA: TGTGCCAGCAGTCCATCCCGGACAGGACCAAAGGGGTACAATGAGCAGTTCTTC; CDR3 protein: CASSPSRTGPKGYNEQFF
D gene: NA; J gene: TRBJ2-3; V gene: TRBV4-2; clone size: NA; CDR3 DNA: TGTGCCAGCAGCCAAGACTTGCGGGGGCCGAGCACAGATACGCAGTATTTT; CDR3 protein: CASSQDLRGPSTDTQYF
D gene: NA; J gene: TRBJ2-3; V gene: TRBV28; clone size: NA; CDR3 DNA: TGTGCCAGCTCAGGGACCGTGGTCACAGATACGCAGTATTTT; CDR3 protein: CASSGTVVTDTQYF